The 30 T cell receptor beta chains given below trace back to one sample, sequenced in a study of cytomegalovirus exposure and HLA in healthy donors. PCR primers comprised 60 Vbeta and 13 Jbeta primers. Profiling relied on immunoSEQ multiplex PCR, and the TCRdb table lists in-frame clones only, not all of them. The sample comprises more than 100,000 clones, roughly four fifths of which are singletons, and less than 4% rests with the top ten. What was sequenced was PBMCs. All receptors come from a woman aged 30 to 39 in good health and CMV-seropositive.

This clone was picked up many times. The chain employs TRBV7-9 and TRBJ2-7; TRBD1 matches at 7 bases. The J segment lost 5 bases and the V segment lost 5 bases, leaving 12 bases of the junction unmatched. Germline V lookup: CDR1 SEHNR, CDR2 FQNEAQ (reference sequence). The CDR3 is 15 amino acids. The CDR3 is CASSPIQGSRNEQYF. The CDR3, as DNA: TGTGCCAGCAGCCCCATACAGGGGTCGAGGAACGAGCAGTACTTC.

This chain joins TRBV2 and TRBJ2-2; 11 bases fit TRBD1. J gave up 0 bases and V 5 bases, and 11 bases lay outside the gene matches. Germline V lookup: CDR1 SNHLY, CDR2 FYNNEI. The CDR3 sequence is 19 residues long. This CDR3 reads CASSYGQGAPYANTGELFF. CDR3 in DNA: TGTGCCAGCAGTTACGGACAGGGGGCACCATACGCGAACACCGGGGAGCTGTTTTTT. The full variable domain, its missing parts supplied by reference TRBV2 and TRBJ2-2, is EPEVTQTPSHQVTQMGQEVILRCVPISNHLYFYWYRQILGQKVEFLVSFYNNEISEKSEIFDDQFSVERPDGSNFTLKIRSTKLEDSAMYFCASSYGQGAPYANTGELFFGEGSRLTVL.

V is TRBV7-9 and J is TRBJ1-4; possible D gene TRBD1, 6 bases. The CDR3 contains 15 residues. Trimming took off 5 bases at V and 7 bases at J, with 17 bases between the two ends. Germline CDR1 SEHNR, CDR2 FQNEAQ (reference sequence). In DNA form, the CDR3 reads TGTGCCAGCAGCCGCGAGCAGGGGAGGGGTGAAAAACTGTTTTTT. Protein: CASSREQGRGEKLFF.

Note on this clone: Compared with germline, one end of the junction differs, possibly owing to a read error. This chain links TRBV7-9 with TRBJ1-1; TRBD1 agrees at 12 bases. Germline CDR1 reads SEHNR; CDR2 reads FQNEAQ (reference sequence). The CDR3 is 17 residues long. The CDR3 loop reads CSSTVGDRGLADTEAFF. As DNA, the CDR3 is TGTTCCAGCACCGTGGGGGACAGGGGGCTCGCTGACACTGAAGCTTTCTTT.

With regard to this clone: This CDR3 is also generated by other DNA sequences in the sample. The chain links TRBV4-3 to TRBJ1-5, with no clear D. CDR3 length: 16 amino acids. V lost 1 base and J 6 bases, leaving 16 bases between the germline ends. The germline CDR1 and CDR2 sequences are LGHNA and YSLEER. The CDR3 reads CASSQVLGSGRQPQHF. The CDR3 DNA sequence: TGCGCCAGCAGCCAAGTTCTTGGTTCTGGCCGTCAGCCCCAGCATTTT.

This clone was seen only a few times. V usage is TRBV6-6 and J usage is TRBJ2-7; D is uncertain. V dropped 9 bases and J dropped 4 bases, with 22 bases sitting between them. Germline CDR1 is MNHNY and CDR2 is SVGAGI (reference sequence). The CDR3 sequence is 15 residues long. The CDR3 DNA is TGTGCCAGTTTTTTCAAGCAGAAGGCGGCATACGAGCAGTACTTC. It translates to CASFFKQKAAYEQYF.

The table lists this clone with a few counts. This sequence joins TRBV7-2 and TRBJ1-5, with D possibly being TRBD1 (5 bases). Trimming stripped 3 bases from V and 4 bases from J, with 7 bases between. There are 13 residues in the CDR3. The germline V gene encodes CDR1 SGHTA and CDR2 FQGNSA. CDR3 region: CASSFRQNQPQHF. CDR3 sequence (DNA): TGTGCCAGCAGCTTTCGACAGAATCAGCCCCAGCATTTT. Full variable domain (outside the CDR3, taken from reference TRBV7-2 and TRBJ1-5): GAGVSQSPSNKVTEKGKDVELRCDPISGHTALYWYRQSLGQGLEFLIYFQGNSAPDKSGLPSDRFSAERTGGSVSTLTIQRTQQEDSAVYLCASSFRQNQPQHFGDGTRLSIL.

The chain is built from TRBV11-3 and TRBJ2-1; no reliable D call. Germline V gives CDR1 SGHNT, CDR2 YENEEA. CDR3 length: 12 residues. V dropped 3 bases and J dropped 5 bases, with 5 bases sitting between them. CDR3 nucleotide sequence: TGTGCCAGCAGCTTTTCCAACAATGAGCAGTTCTTC. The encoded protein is CASSFSNNEQFF. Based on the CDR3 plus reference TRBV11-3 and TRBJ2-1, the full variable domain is EAGVVQSPRYKIIEKKQPVAFWCNPISGHNTLYWYLQNLGQGPELLIRYENEEAVDDSQLPKDRFSAERLKGVDSTLKIQPAELGDSAVYLCASSFSNNEQFFGPGTRLTVL.

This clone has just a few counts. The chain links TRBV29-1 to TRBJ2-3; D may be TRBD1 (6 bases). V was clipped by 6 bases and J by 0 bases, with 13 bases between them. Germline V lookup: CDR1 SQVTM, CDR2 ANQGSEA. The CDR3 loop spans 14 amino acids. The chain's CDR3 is CSVGTPISTDTQYF. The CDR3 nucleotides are TGCAGCGTGGGGACACCCATTAGCACAGATACGCAGTATTTT.

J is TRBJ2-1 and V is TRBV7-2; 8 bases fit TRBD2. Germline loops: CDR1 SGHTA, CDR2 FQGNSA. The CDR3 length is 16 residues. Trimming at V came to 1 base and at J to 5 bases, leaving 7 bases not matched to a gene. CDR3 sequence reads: CASSLDPGGANNEQFF. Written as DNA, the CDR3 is TGTGCCAGCAGCTTAGATCCGGGGGGGGCTAACAATGAGCAGTTCTTC.

The DNA for the CDR3 is TGTGCCAGCACATCTGAAGGCGCGGATTCACCCCTCCACTTT. Protein: CASTSEGADSPLHF. This chain connects TRBV27 to TRBJ1-6, with unresolved D. The CDR3 sequence is 14 residues long. Germline assignment: CDR1 MNHEY and CDR2 SMNVEV (reference sequence). The V end was cut by 7 bases, the J end by 8 bases, with 15 bases between.

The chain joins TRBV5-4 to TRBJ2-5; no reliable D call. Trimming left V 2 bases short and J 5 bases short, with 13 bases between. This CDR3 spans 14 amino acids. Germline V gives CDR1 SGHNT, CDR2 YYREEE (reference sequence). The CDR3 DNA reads TGTGCCAGCAGCTTCCCGGGTCAGACGGAGACCCAGTACTTC. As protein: CASSFPGQTETQYF.

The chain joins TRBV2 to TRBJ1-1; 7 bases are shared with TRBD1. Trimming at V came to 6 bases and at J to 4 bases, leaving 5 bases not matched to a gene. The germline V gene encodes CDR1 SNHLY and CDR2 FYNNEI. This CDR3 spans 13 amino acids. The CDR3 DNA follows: TGTGCCAGCAGGGCAAGGGACAGCACTGAAGCTTTCTTT. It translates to CASRARDSTEAFF.

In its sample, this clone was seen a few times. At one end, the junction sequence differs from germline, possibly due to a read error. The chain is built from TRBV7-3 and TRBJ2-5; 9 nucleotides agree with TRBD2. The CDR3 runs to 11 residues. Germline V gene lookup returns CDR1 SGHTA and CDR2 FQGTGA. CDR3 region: CASSGGGAVHF. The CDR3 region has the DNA TGTGCCAGCAGTGGCGGGGGGGCGGTACACTTC.

CDR3: CASSYSRTGGNEQFF. CDR3 DNA: TGTGCCAGCAGTTACTCAAGGACAGGGGGCAATGAGCAGTTCTTC. The chain carries TRBV6-5 and TRBJ2-1; 10 nucleotides match TRBD1. Germline CDR1 and CDR2: MNHEY and SVGAGI. V dropped 0 bases and J dropped 6; count of bases not matched to a gene: 2. The CDR3 covers 15 residues.

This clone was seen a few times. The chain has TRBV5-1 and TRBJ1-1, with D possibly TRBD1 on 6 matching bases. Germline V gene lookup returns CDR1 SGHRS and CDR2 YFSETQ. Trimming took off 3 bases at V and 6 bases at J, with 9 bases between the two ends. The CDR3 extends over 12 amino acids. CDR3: CASSSDSSEAFF. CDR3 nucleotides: TGCGCCAGCAGCTCGGACAGTTCTGAAGCTTTCTTT.

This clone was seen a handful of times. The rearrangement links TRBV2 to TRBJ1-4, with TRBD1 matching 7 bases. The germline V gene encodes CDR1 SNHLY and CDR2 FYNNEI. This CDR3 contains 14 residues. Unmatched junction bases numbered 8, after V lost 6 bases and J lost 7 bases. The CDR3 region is CASSRQGTGEKLFF. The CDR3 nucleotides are TGTGCCAGCAGCCGACAGGGTACGGGTGAAAAACTGTTTTTT.

The CDR3, as DNA: TGTGCCAGTAGTACGGACAGGCTGGTCTATAATTCACCCCTCCACTTT. Translated: CASSTDRLVYNSPLHF. The chain has TRBV19 and TRBJ1-6; the match to TRBD1 covers 7 bases. This CDR3 has 16 residues. The junction had 6 bases not matched to a gene; V was cut back by 4 bases and J by 3 bases. CDR1 is LNHDA and CDR2 is SQIVND in the germline V gene (reference sequence).

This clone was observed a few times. The CDR3 region is CASSLFGSGEYEQYF. CDR3 nucleotides: TGTGCCAGCAGCTTATTCGGTAGCGGGGAATACGAGCAGTACTTC. The V gene is TRBV7-6, the J gene TRBJ2-7, with 8 bases fitting TRBD2. Per the germline V gene, CDR1 is SGHVS and CDR2 is FNYEAQ. The CDR3 runs 15 residues. V shed 2 bases and J 4 bases; nucleotides not matched to a gene: 7.

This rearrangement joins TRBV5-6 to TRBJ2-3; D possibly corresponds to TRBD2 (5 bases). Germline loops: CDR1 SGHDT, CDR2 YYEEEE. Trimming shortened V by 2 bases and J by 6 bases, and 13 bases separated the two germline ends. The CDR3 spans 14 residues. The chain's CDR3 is CASSFGSGDDTQYF. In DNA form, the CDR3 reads TGTGCCAGCAGCTTTGGTTCCGGGGATGATACGCAGTATTTT.

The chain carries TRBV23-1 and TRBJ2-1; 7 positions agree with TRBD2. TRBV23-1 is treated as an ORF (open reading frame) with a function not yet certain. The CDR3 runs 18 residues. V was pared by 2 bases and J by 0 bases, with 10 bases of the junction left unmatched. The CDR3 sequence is CASSQQRGQLFSYNEQFF. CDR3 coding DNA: TGCGCCAGCAGTCAACAGCGGGGCCAGTTATTCTCCTACAATGAGCAGTTCTTC.

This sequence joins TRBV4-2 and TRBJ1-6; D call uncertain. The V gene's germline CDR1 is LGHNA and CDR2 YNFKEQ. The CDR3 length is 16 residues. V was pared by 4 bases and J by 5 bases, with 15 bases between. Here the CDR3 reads CASSPPAGKNNSPLHF. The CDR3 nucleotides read TGTGCCAGCAGCCCCCCCGCCGGGAAGAATAATTCACCCCTCCACTTT.

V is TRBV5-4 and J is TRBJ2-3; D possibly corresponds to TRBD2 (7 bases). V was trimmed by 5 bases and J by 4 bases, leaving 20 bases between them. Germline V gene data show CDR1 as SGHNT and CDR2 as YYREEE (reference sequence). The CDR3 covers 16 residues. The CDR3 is CASRGAGVGASDTQYF. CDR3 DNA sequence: TGTGCCAGCAGGGGGGCGGGGGTCGGAGCATCAGATACGCAGTATTTT.

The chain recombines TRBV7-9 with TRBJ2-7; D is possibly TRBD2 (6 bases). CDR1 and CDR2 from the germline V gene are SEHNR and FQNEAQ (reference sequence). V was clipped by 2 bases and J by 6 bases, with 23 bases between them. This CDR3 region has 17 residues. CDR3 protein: CASSLIWGTGAISEQYF. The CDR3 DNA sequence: TGTGCCAGCAGCTTAATATGGGGGACTGGGGCCATTAGCGAGCAGTACTTC.

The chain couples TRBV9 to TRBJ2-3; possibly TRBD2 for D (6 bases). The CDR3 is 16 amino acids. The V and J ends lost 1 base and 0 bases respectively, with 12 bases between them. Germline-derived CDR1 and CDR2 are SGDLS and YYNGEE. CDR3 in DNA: TGTGCCAGCAGCGTACGCCGGGACTCTAGCACAGATACGCAGTATTTT. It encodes CASSVRRDSSTDTQYF.

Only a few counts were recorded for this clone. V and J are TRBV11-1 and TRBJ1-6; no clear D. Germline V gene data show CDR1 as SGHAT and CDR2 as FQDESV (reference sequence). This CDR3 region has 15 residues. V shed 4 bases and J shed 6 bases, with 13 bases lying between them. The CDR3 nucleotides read TGTGCCAGCAGCTACCGGGAGACCCTTAATTCACCCCTCCACTTT. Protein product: CASSYRETLNSPLHF.

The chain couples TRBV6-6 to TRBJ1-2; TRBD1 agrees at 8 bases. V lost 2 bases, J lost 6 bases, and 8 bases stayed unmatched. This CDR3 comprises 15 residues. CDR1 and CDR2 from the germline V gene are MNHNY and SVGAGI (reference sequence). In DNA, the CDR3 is TGTGCCAGCAGTTACCGCGACCAGGGGGCACATGGCTACACCTTC. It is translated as CASSYRDQGAHGYTF.

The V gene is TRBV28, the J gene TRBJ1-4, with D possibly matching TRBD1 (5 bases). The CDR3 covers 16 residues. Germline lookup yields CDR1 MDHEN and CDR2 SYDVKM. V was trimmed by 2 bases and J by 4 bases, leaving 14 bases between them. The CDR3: CASSLVQGNFNEKLFF. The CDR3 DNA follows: TGTGCCAGCAGTTTAGTCCAGGGCAACTTTAATGAAAAACTGTTTTTT. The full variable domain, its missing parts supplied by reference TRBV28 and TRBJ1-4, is DVKVTQSSRYLVKRTGEKVFLECVQDMDHENMFWYRQDPGLGLRLIYFSYDVKMKEKGDIPEGYSVSREKKERFSLILESASTNQTSMYLCASSLVQGNFNEKLFFGSGTQLSVL.

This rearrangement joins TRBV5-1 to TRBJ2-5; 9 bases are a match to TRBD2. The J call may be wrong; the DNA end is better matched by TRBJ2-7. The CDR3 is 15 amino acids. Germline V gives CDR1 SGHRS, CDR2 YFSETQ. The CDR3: CASSLMVAGAYEQYF. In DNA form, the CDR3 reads TGCGCCAGCAGCTTGATGGTAGCGGGAGCCTACGAGCAGTACTTC.

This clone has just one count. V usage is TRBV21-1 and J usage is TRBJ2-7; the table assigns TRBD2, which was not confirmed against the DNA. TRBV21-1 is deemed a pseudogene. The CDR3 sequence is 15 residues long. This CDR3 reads CASSNRLAGIYEQYF. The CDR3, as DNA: TGTGCCAGCAGCAACAGACTAGCGGGGATCTACGAGCAGTACTTC.